The clone carrying this TCR beta chain was seen once. A sample-barcoded 5' primer and a J-beta primer mix were used in a second PCR of roughly 6 to 11 cycles. TCRdb re-derived calls from the 5' RACE reads in MiXCR, one entry per CDR3 protein. The data show about 640,000 distinct CDR3 sequences, approximately 30% seen once. These data come from a study of blood T cells in healthy people across ages. After removal of 1 base from V and 3 bases from J, the junction contained 6 bases not matched to a gene. From germline, CDR1 is SGHTA and CDR2 FQGNSA. The CDR3 has 16 amino acids. The chain is built from TRBV7-2 and TRBJ2-7, with TRBD1 matching over 10 bases. Material for sequencing was blood. The source is a woman older than 75 in good health. CDR3 bases: TGTGCCAGCAGCTTAGGGGTGAGGGACAGGGGCTACGAGCAGTACTTC. This codes for CASSLGVRDRGYEQYF. Variable domain in full (rest from reference TRBV7-2 and TRBJ2-7): GAGVSQSPSNKVTEKGKDVELRCDPISGHTALYWYRQSLGQGLEFLIYFQGNSAPDKSGLPSDRFSAERTGGSVSTLTIQRTQQEDSAVYLCASSLGVRDRGYEQYFGPGTRLTVT.